Shown below are 13 T cell receptor beta chains from a single sample sequenced in a study of sequential checkpoint blockade in melanoma. Treatment reported: randomized to nivolumab then ipilimumab (arm A) or the reverse (arm B). Sequencing was performed with immunoSEQ multiplex PCR; in TCRdb, only in-frame clones are kept and a portion is missing. The table includes under 20,000 clones, roughly 71% detected once. Here the sequenced sample was CD8+ T cells sorted from blood (inferred from file names), taken from a patient given nivolumab and ipilimumab in sequence. These TCRs come from a human donor with melanoma.

V is TRBV6-5 and J is TRBJ2-7, with 9 bases identical to TRBD1. CDR1 MNHEY and CDR2 SVGAGI come from the germline V gene. CDR3 length equals 15 residues. The V and J ends lost 5 bases and 5 bases, in that order; junction bases with no gene match: 10. The CDR3 region has the DNA TGTGCCAGCAGTCAAATACAGGGGGCGCATGACGAGCAGTACTTC. Translating gives CASSQIQGAHDEQYF.

The V gene is TRBV5-4, the J gene TRBJ2-7; D might be TRBD1 (6 bases). V lost 5 bases and J 2 bases, leaving 8 bases between the germline ends. In germline, CDR1 is SGHNT, CDR2 YYREEE (reference sequence). The CDR3 is 12 amino acids. The CDR3 is CASSRTAYEQYF. The CDR3 nucleotides read TGTGCCAGCAGTCGGACAGCCTACGAGCAGTACTTC.

Here the CDR3 DNA reads TGTGCCACACGGGGCTCCTACGAGCAGTACTTC. As protein: CATRGSYEQYF. V is TRBV19 and J is TRBJ2-7; possible D gene TRBD2, 5 bases. Trimming cost V 10 bases and J 0 bases, with 7 bases left between them. The CDR3 extends over 11 amino acids. Germline CDR1 LNHDA, CDR2 SQIVND (reference sequence).

The chain links TRBV7-9 to TRBJ1-2, with 9 bases matching TRBD1. CDR1 is SEHNR and CDR2 is FQNEAQ in the germline V gene (reference sequence). CDR3 length equals 14 residues. J gave up 4 bases and V 3 bases, and 3 bases lay outside the gene matches. As DNA, the CDR3 is TGTGCCAGCAGCTTGACAGGGGGGGCCTATGGCTACACCTTC. Amino acids: CASSLTGGAYGYTF.

The rearrangement links TRBV4-1 to TRBJ2-7, with D perhaps TRBD2 (6 bases). The CDR3 is 12 residues long. Germline V gene sequence: CDR1 MGHRA, CDR2 YSYEKL. V lost 5 bases and J lost 2, with 7 bases in between. The CDR3 loop is CASSGGTYEQYF. The CDR3 DNA is TGCGCCAGCAGCGGGGGGACCTACGAGCAGTACTTC.

The rearrangement uses TRBV5-8 and TRBJ2-5, with TRBD1 as a possible D gene (5 bases). Germline V lookup: CDR1 SGHTS, CDR2 YDEGEE. Trimming shortened V by 0 bases and J by 2 bases, and 11 bases separated the two germline ends. The CDR3 runs to 15 residues. The CDR3 loop is CASSLAAGSQETQYF. DNA of the CDR3: TGTGCCAGCAGCTTGGCCGCAGGGTCACAAGAGACCCAGTACTTC.

This clone was seen only a few times. V usage is TRBV27 and J usage is TRBJ2-7; D is unclear. This CDR3 region has 11 residues. CDR1 and CDR2 from the germline V gene are MNHEY and SMNVEV (reference sequence). The V end was cut by 4 bases, the J end by 3 bases, with 4 bases between. The chain's CDR3 is CASSSGYEQYF. CDR3 DNA: TGTGCCAGCAGTTCCGGCTACGAGCAGTACTTC.

This clone was seen a few times. The chain combines TRBV7-9 with TRBJ2-3; 7 bases map to TRBD2. Germline CDR1 reads SEHNR; CDR2 reads FQNEAQ (reference sequence). There are 15 residues in the CDR3. Trimming took 1 base from V and 2 from J; bases not matched to a gene: 3. The CDR3 sequence: CASSLGEGNTDTQYF. As DNA, the CDR3 is TGTGCCAGCAGCTTAGGGGAGGGTAACACAGATACGCAGTATTTT.

The chain joins TRBV5-4 to TRBJ2-5; D perhaps matches TRBD1 (5 bases). Trimming cost V 2 bases and J 5 bases, with 7 bases left between them. The CDR3 runs to 12 residues. Looked up from germline, CDR1 is SGHNT and CDR2 is YYREEE (reference sequence). The CDR3 loop reads CASSLPGETQYF. DNA of the CDR3: TGTGCCAGCAGCTTACCAGGGGAGACCCAGTACTTC.

The genes are TRBV10-2 and TRBJ2-5; D uncertain. The CDR3 has 17 amino acids. Trimming shortened V by 6 bases and J by 2 bases, and 22 bases separated the two germline ends. Germline V gene sequence: CDR1 WSHSY, CDR2 SAAADI. The CDR3 region is CASSPGRPERLQETQYF. For the CDR3, the DNA is TGCGCCAGCAGCCCGGGTCGCCCCGAACGATTACAAGAGACCCAGTACTTC.

The chain employs TRBV4-3 and TRBJ1-2, with D possibly TRBD1 on 5 matching bases. Germline CDR1 is LGHNA and CDR2 is YSLEER. V was cut by 2 bases and J by 6 bases, with 13 bases left in between. This CDR3 is 14 amino acids long. CDR3 residues: CASSQTTAVDGYTF. The CDR3 DNA sequence: TGCGCCAGCAGCCAAACGACAGCCGTGGATGGCTACACCTTC.

The rearrangement links TRBV9 to TRBJ2-1; 7 bases are shared with TRBD2. Losses at the gene ends were 0 bases for V and 6 bases for J; bases not matched to a gene: 0. Germline values: CDR1 SGDLS, CDR2 YYNGEE. This CDR3 spans 13 amino acids. Here the CDR3 DNA reads TGTGCCAGCAGCGTAGCGGGAGGCAATGAGCAGTTCTTC. It is translated as CASSVAGGNEQFF.

This rearrangement joins TRBV15 to TRBJ2-2, with D possibly being TRBD1 (6 bases). The CDR3 has 14 amino acids. Germline lookup yields CDR1 LNHNV and CDR2 YYDKDF (reference sequence). Trimming pared 4 bases from V and 4 bases from J, leaving 10 bases between. The CDR3 DNA reads TGTGCCACCAGCAATCAGGGGAGCACCGGGGAGCTGTTTTTT. Amino acids: CATSNQGSTGELFF.